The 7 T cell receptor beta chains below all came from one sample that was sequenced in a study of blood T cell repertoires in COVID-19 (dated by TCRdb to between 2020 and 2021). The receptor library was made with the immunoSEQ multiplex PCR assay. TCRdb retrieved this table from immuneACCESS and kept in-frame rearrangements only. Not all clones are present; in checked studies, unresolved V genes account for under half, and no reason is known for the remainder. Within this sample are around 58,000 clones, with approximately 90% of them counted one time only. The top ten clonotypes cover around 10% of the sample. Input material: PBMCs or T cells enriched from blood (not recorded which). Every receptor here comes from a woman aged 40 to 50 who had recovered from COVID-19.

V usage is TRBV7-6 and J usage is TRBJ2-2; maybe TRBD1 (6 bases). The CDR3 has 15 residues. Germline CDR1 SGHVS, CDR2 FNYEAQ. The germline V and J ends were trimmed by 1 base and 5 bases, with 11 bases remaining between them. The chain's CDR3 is CASSLGQGITGELFF. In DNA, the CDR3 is TGTGCCAGCAGCTTAGGGCAGGGGATTACCGGGGAGCTGTTTTTT.

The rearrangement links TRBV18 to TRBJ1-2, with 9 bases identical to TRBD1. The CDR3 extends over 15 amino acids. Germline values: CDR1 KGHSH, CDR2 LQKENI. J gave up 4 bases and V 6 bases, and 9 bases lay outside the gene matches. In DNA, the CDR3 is TGTGCCAGCTCGGCCTCCGGGACAGGGATCTATGGCTACACCTTC. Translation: CASSASGTGIYGYTF. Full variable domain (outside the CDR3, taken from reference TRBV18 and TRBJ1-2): NAGVMQNPRHLVRRRGQEARLRCSPMKGHSHVYWYRQLPEEGLKFMVYLQKENIIDESGMPKERFSAEFPKEGPSILRIQQVVRGDSAAYFCASSASGTGIYGYTFGSGTRLTVV.

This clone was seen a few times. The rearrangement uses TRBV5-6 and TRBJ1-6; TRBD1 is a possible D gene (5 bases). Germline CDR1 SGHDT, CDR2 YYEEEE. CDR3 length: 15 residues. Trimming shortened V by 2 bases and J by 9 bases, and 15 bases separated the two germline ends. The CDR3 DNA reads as TGTGCCAGCAGCTTTTCGGCGGGACTGGGTTCACCCCTCCACTTT. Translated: CASSFSAGLGSPLHF. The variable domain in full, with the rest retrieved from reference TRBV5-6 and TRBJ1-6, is DAGVTQSPTHLIKTRGQQVTLRCSPKSGHDTVSWYQQALGQGPQFIFQYYEEEERQRGNFPDRFSGHQFPNYSSELNVNALLLGDSALYLCASSFSAGLGSPLHFGNGTRLTVT.

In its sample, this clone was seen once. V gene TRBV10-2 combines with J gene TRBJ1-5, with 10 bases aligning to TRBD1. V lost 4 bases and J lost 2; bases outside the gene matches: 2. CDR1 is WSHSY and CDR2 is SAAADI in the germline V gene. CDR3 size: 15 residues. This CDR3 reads CASSVGTGGNQPQHF. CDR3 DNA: TGCGCCAGCAGTGTTGGGACAGGGGGCAATCAGCCCCAGCATTTT.

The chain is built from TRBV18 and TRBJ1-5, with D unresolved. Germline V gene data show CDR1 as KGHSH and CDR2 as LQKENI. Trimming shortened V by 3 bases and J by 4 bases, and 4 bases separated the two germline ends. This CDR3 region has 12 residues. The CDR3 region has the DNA TGTGCCAGCTCACCCCCTAATCAGCCCCAGCATTTT. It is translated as CASSPPNQPQHF.

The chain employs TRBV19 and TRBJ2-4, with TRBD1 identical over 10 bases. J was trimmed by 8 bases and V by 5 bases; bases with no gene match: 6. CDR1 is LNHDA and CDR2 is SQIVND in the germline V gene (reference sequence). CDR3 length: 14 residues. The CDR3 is CASSSDRGHDIQYF. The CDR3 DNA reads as TGTGCCAGTAGTTCCGACAGGGGGCATGACATTCAGTACTTC.

CDR3 loop: CASVTAGQETQYF. CDR3 nucleotides: TGTGCCAGCGTCACTGCGGGGCAAGAGACCCAGTACTTC. This chain uses TRBV2 with TRBJ2-5, with D possibly TRBD2 on 6 matching bases. The CDR3 is made up of 13 amino acids. Per the germline V gene, CDR1 is SNHLY and CDR2 is FYNNEI. Trimming left V 8 bases short and J 2 bases short, with 12 bases between. The full variable domain, with the rest looked up from reference TRBV2 and TRBJ2-5, is EPEVTQTPSHQVTQMGQEVILRCVPISNHLYFYWYRQILGQKVEFLVSFYNNEISEKSEIFDDQFSVERPDGSNFTLKIRSTKLEDSAMYFCASVTAGQETQYFGPGTRLLVL.